Shown below are 8 T cell receptor beta chains from a single sample sequenced in a study of shared clonotypes between healthy human individuals. The repertoire was sequenced with immunoSEQ multiplex PCR; TCRdb's copy has only in-frame clones and lacks some. The repertoire includes about 2.2 million clones, 85% to 95% of them detected once, and about 1.7% sits in the top ten. Terminally differentiated effector memory CD45RA+ cells were excluded from the naive CD8 cells, which were CD45RO-negative and positively selected for CCR7. Sequencing used naive CD8+ T cells from PBMCs. Receptors were obtained from a young man in good health. Some clones in this sample may be carry-over from other donors' samples.

This clone was observed a few times. This specimen includes other DNA sequences encoding the same CDR3. The gene calls are TRBV4-1 and TRBJ1-2; maybe TRBD1 (5 bases). CDR1 is MGHRA and CDR2 is YSYEKL in the germline V gene. This CDR3 comprises 15 residues. Trimming pared 0 bases from V and 4 bases from J, leaving 12 bases between. CDR3 sequence (DNA): TGCGCCAGCAGCCAAGAAGGCAGGGCTAGCTATGGCTACACCTTC. Translating it yields CASSQEGRASYGYTF.

The V call is TRBV5-1, the J call TRBJ2-7; perhaps D is TRBD1 or TRBD2 (5 bases each). The CDR3 runs 15 residues. Germline lookup yields CDR1 SGHRS and CDR2 YFSETQ. V was clipped by 4 bases and J by 2 bases, with 16 bases between them. The CDR3 nucleotides are TGCGCCAGCAGCCCGGGACCAAACCCAACCTACGAGCAGTACTTC. It is translated as CASSPGPNPTYEQYF.

Note on this clone: Other DNA sequences in this sample translate to the same CDR3. This chain joins TRBV27 and TRBJ2-7, with 9 bases aligning to TRBD1. V lost 6 bases to trimming and J lost 2 bases; unmatched junction nucleotides: 2. Germline loops: CDR1 MNHEY, CDR2 SMNVEV (reference sequence). The CDR3 extends over 13 amino acids. The DNA for the CDR3 is TGTGCCAGCAGCGGGACAGGGCCCTACGAGCAGTACTTC. Its translation is CASSGTGPYEQYF.

With respect to this clone: One end of the junction is discordant with germline, which a read error may explain. The rearrangement uses TRBV27 and TRBJ2-6; perhaps D is TRBD1 or TRBD2 (5 bases each). The CDR3 is 20 amino acids. The germline V gene encodes CDR1 MNHEY and CDR2 SMNVEV (reference sequence). The CDR3 bases are TGTGCCAGCAGTTTATCGGGGCAGGCTCCGTTTCTGGGTGGGGGCAACGTCCTGACTTTC. Its protein product is CASSLSGQAPFLGGGNVLTF.

The chain links TRBV13 to TRBJ2-3; D ambiguous. The CDR3 has 12 amino acids. CDR1 and CDR2 from the germline V gene are PRHDT and FYEKMQ (reference sequence). V was shortened by 7 bases and J by 1 base, with 6 bases between the two germline ends. The CDR3 coding sequence is TGTGCCAGCAAGGCCGGCACAGATACGCAGTATTTT. Translated, it gives CASKAGTDTQYF.

The V and J genes are TRBV7-8 and TRBJ1-5; D call uncertain. Deletions cut 5 bases from V and 4 bases from J, with 18 bases between. CDR1 and CDR2 from the germline V gene are SGHVS and FQNEAQ. The length of the CDR3 is 16 residues. CDR3 loop: CASSRFLGVGNQPQHF. The CDR3 DNA reads as TGTGCCAGCAGCCGATTCTTGGGCGTTGGAAATCAGCCCCAGCATTTT.

The genes are TRBV6-5 and TRBJ1-4, with 7 bases identical to TRBD1. Germline lookup yields CDR1 MNHEY and CDR2 SVGAGI. The V segment lost 3 bases and the J segment 8 bases; nucleotides outside the gene matches: 6. CDR3 size: 14 residues. The chain's CDR3 is CASSYDRAGEKLFF. The CDR3 region has the DNA TGTGCCAGCAGTTATGACAGGGCGGGAGAAAAACTGTTTTTT.

V is TRBV13 and J is TRBJ2-1; D perhaps matches TRBD2 (5 bases). The CDR3 runs 12 residues. Between the trimmed V and J ends, which lost 3 bases and 12 bases, there was a span of 12 bases. Germline V gives CDR1 PRHDT, CDR2 FYEKMQ (reference sequence). CDR3 amino acids: CASSLEVGSQFF. CDR3 nucleotides: TGTGCCAGCAGCTTGGAGGTGGGATCGCAGTTCTTC.